Following are 14 T cell receptor beta chains from one sample sequenced in a study of shared clonotypes between healthy human individuals (dated by TCRdb to 2018 to 2020). Library prep was done by the immunoSEQ multiplex PCR assay. TCRdb provides this immuneACCESS table in a form limited to in-frame rearrangements. Some clones are lacking; in checked studies, under half of them reflect an unresolved V gene, and why the rest are absent is not known. The sample yields roughly 1,000,000 clones; about 80% were counted once. Of the sample, about 0.52% is held by the ten largest clones. The sample taken for sequencing was memory CD4+ T cells from PBMCs. This sample's cell subset or site label indicates: CD45RA-negative fraction. These receptors were collected from a man aged 18 to 30 in good health. Some clones in this sample may be carry-over from other donors' samples.

This clone was detected only once. V usage is TRBV19 and J usage is TRBJ2-7; 9 bases agree with TRBD2. J gave up 3 bases and V 6 bases, and 9 bases lay outside the gene matches. The CDR3 contains 15 residues. Germline V lookup: CDR1 LNHDA, CDR2 SQIVND (reference sequence). This CDR3 reads CASSPGLASFYEQYF. The CDR3 bases are TGTGCCAGTAGCCCGGGACTAGCAAGTTTCTACGAGCAGTACTTC.

CDR3 in DNA: TGTGCCTGGACCCCACTCCACAGCTCCTACGAGCAGTACTTC. Translating gives CAWTPLHSSYEQYF. This chain uses TRBV30 with TRBJ2-7; D ambiguous. V lost 4 bases and J 0 bases, leaving 13 bases between the germline ends. This CDR3 has 14 amino acids. The V gene's germline CDR1 is GTSNPN and CDR2 SVGIG (reference sequence).

This clone showed up just once. The J gene is TRBJ1-5, the V gene TRBV4-2; possible D gene TRBD1, 6 bases. Germline V gives CDR1 LGHNA, CDR2 YNFKEQ. The CDR3 runs to 17 residues. Between the trimmed V and J ends, which lost 0 bases and 7 bases, there was a span of 19 bases. The CDR3 spells CASSQDKSGGRGQPQHF. CDR3 DNA sequence: TGTGCCAGCAGCCAAGATAAGAGCGGGGGGCGGGGGCAGCCCCAGCATTTT.

The rearrangement links TRBV7-2 to TRBJ1-4, with D possibly being TRBD1 (6 bases). Germline CDR1 SGHTA, CDR2 FQGNSA. The CDR3 covers 15 residues. With 5 bases removed from V and 2 bases from J, the gap between germline ends came to 12 bases. CDR3 nucleotide sequence: TGTGCCAGCAGCCGCCAGGGGAACACTAATGAAAAACTGTTTTTT. Translation gives CASSRQGNTNEKLFF.

The gene calls are TRBV10-3 and TRBJ1-4; 10 positions match TRBD1. V lost 6 bases and J lost 7; bases outside the gene matches: 8. The V gene's germline CDR1 is ENHRY and CDR2 SYGVKD. The CDR3 runs to 15 residues. The CDR3 is CAISPDRGGGEKLFF. The CDR3 DNA reads TGTGCCATCAGCCCGGACAGGGGGGGAGGTGAAAAACTGTTTTTT.

The CDR3 protein is CASSLQGYIQYF. The CDR3 nucleotides are TGTGCCAGCAGTTTACAGGGCTACATTCAGTACTTC. The rearrangement links TRBV6-1 to TRBJ2-4; tentatively, D is TRBD1 (6 bases). The CDR3 is 12 residues long. Trimming stripped 5 bases from V and 8 bases from J, with 10 bases between. Germline V gene data show CDR1 as MNHNS and CDR2 as SASEGT.

The chain employs TRBV29-1 and TRBJ1-5; D uncertain. Trimming pared 4 bases from V and 4 bases from J, leaving 8 bases between. Germline CDR1 and CDR2: SQVTM and ANQGSEA. This CDR3 is built from 12 residues. CDR3 region: CSVGQQNQPQHF. In nucleotides, the CDR3 is TGCAGCGTTGGTCAGCAGAATCAGCCCCAGCATTTT.

This clone was detected a few times. This chain links TRBV7-2 with TRBJ1-1; D gene unclear. The germline CDR1 and CDR2 sequences are SGHTA and FQGNSA. The germline V and J ends were trimmed by 5 bases and 5 bases, with 12 bases remaining between them. This CDR3 contains 13 residues. Here the CDR3 reads CASSRGRTTEAFF. In DNA form, the CDR3 reads TGTGCCAGCAGCAGAGGTCGGACGACTGAAGCTTTCTTT.

This clone was counted between two and nine times. This chain uses TRBV30 with TRBJ2-7, with 7 bases identical to TRBD2. With 0 bases clipped from V and 2 bases from J, the junction kept 7 bases outside the gene matches. This CDR3 spans 15 amino acids. Germline values: CDR1 GTSNPN, CDR2 SVGIG (reference sequence). The DNA of the CDR3 is TGTGCCTGGAGTGTAGGCCTAGCGGCCGCCTACGAGCAGTACTTC. As protein: CAWSVGLAAAYEQYF.

A note on this clone: A much larger clonotype is one base distant, so this may be a read error. This sample includes further DNA sequences coding for the same CDR3. The V call is TRBV7-2, the J call TRBJ1-1; D gene uncertain. V was cut by 5 bases and J by 1 base, with 8 bases left in between. From germline, CDR1 is SGHTA and CDR2 FQGNSA. The CDR3 is 13 amino acids. The CDR3 is CASSLQPNTEAFF. CDR3 sequence (DNA): TGTGCCAGCAGCCTACAGCCGAACACTGAAGCTTTCTTT.

The CDR3 reads CASSEVRGWGKKLFF. In nucleotides, the CDR3 is TGTGCCAGCAGTGAAGTCAGGGGATGGGGAAAAAAACTGTTTTTT. This chain links TRBV2 with TRBJ1-4, with D perhaps matching TRBD1 (6 bases). Germline V CDR1 and CDR2: SNHLY, FYNNEI. Trimming left V 1 base short and J 9 bases short, with 15 bases between. This CDR3 spans 15 amino acids. Combining the CDR3 with reference TRBV2 and TRBJ1-4 gives the whole variable domain EPEVTQTPSHQVTQMGQEVILRCVPISNHLYFYWYRQILGQKVEFLVSFYNNEISEKSEIFDDQFSVERPDGSNFTLKIRSTKLEDSAMYFCASSEVRGWGKKLFFGSGTQLSVL.

The chain couples TRBV29-1 to TRBJ2-1; D call uncertain. The CDR3 extends over 14 amino acids. Germline CDR1 reads SQVTM; CDR2 reads ANQGSEA. With 6 bases removed from V and 12 bases from J, the gap between germline ends came to 24 bases. CDR3 nucleotides: TGCAGCGTGGCCTCCCCGGGTCCCGCCCGGCCGCAGTTCTTC. Translation: CSVASPGPARPQFF.

The rearrangement links TRBV10-3 to TRBJ1-2; D might be TRBD1 (6 bases). There are 12 residues in the CDR3. Germline V lookup: CDR1 ENHRY, CDR2 SYGVKD. V was clipped by 8 bases and J by 5 bases, with 12 bases between them. In nucleotides, the CDR3 is TGTGCCATCTCAACAGGGAGATATGGCTACACCTTC. Translating gives CAISTGRYGYTF.

The V and J genes are TRBV28 and TRBJ1-4, with 8 bases lining up with TRBD1. V shed 8 bases and J 6 bases; nucleotides not matched to a gene: 11. This CDR3 is 15 amino acids long. CDR1 is MDHEN, CDR2 SYDVKM, per germline. The CDR3 loop reads CASSRGGTGDEKLFF. In DNA, the CDR3 is TGTGCCAGCTCCCGGGGGGGGACAGGAGATGAAAAACTGTTTTTT.